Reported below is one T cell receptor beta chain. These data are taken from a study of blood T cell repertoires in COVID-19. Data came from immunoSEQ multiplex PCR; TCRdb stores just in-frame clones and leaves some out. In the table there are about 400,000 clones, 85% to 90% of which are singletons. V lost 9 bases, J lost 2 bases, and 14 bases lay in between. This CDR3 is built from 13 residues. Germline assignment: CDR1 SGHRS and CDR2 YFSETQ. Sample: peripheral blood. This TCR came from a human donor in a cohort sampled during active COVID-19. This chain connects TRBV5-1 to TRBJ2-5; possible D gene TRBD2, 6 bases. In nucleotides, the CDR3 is TGCGCCACCAGTTCGGGACTTCAAGAGACCCAGTACTTC. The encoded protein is CATSSGLQETQYF. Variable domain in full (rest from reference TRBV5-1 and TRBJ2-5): KAGVTQTPRYLIKTRGQQVTLSCSPISGHRSVSWYQQTPGQGLQFLFEYFSETQRNKGNFPGRFSGRQFSNSRSEMNVSTLELGDSALYLCATSSGLQETQYFGPGTRLLVL.